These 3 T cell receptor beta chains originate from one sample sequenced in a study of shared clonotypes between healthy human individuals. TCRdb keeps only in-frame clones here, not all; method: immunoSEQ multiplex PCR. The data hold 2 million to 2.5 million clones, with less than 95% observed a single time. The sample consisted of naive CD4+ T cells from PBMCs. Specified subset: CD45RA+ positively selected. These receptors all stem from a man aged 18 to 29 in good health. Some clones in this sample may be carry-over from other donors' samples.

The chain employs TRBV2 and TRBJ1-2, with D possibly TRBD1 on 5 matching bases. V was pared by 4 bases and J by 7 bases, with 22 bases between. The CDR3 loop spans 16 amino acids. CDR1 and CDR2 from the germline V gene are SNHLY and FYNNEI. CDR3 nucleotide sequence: TGTGCCAGCAGTGGACTCGTCGGGTGGGGCGCGTTTGGCTACACCTTC. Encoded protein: CASSGLVGWGAFGYTF.

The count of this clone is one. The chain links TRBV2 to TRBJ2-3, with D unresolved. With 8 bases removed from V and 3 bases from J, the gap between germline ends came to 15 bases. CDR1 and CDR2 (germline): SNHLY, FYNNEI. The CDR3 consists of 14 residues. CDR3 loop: CASVLLSPTDTQYF. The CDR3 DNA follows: TGTGCCAGCGTCTTGTTGTCCCCGACAGATACGCAGTATTTT.

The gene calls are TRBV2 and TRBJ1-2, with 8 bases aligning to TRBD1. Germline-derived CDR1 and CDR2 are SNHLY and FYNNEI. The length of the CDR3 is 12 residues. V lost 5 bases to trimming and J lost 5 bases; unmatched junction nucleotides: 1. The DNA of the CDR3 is TGTGCCAGCAGTACAGGGGGGTATGGCTACACCTTC. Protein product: CASSTGGYGYTF.